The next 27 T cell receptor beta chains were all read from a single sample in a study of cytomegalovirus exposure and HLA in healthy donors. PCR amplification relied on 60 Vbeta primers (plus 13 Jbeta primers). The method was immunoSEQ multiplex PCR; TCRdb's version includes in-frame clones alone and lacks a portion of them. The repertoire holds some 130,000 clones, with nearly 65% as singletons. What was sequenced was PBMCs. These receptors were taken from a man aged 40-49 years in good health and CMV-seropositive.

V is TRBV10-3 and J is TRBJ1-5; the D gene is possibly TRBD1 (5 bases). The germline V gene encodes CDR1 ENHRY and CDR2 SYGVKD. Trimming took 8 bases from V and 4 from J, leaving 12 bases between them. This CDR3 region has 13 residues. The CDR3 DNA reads TGTGCCATCGGGGCCGATCTTAATCAGCCCCAGCATTTT. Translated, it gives CAIGADLNQPQHF.

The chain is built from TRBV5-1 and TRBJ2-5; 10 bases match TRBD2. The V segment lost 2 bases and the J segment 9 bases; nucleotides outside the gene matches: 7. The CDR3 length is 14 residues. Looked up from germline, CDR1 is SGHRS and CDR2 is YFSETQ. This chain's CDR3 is CASSLGLAEEAQYF. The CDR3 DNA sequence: TGCGCCAGCAGCTTAGGACTAGCGGAGGAGGCCCAGTACTTC. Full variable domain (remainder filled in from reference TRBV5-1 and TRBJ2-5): KAGVTQTPRYLIKTRGQQVTLSCSPISGHRSVSWYQQTPGQGLQFLFEYFSETQRNKGNFPGRFSGRQFSNSRSEMNVSTLELGDSALYLCASSLGLAEEAQYFGPGTRLLVL.

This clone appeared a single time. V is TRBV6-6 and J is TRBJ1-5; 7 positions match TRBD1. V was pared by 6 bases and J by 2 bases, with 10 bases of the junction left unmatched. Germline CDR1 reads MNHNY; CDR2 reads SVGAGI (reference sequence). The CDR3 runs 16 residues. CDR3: CASSPLLGQGNQPQHF. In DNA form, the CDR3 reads TGTGCCAGCAGCCCGCTCCTAGGACAGGGCAATCAGCCCCAGCATTTT.

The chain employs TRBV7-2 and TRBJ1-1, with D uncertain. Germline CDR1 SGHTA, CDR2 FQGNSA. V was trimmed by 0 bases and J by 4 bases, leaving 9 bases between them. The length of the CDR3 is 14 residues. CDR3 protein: CASSLAIDSTEAFF. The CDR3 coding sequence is TGTGCCAGCAGCTTAGCAATAGATTCCACTGAAGCTTTCTTT.

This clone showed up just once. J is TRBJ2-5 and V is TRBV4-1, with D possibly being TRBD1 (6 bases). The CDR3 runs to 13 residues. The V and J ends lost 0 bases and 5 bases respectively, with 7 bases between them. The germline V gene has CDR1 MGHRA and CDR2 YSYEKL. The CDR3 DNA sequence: TGCGCCAGCAGCCAAGACCAGGGGGAGACCCAGTACTTC. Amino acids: CASSQDQGETQYF.

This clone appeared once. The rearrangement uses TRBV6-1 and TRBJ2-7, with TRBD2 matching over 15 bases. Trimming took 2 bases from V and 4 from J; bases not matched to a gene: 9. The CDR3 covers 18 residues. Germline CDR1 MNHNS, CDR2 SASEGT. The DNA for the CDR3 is TGTGCCAGCAGTGAACCGGGACTAGCGGGAGGACAGAGTTACGAGCAGTACTTC. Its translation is CASSEPGLAGGQSYEQYF.

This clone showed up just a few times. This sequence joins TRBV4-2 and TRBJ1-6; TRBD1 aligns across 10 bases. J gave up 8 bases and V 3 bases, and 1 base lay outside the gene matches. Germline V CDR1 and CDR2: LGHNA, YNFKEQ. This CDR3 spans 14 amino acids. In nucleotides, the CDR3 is TGTGCCAGCAGCCAGGGGACAGGGGATTCACCCCTCCACTTT. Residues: CASSQGTGDSPLHF.

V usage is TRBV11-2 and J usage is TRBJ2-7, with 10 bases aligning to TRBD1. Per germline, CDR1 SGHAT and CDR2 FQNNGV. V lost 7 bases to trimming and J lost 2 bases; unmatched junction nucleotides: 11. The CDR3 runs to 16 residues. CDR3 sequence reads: CASTLGGGTGAYEQYF. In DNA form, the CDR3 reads TGTGCCAGCACCCTAGGGGGTGGGACAGGGGCCTACGAGCAGTACTTC.

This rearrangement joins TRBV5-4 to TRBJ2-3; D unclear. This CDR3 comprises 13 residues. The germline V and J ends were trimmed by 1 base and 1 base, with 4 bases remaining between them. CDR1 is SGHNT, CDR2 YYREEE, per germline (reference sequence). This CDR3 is CASSLLRTDTQYF. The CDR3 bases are TGTGCCAGCAGCTTGCTCCGCACAGATACGCAGTATTTT. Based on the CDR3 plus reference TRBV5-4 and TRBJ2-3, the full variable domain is ETGVTQSPTHLIKTRGQQVTLRCSSQSGHNTVSWYQQALGQGPQFIFQYYREEENGRGNFPPRFSGLQFPNYSSELNVNALELDDSALYLCASSLLRTDTQYFGPGTRLTVL.

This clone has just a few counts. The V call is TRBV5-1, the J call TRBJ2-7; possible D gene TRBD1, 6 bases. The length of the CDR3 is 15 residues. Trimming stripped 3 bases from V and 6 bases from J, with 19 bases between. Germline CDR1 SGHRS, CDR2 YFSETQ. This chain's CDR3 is CASSYVNRDSVEQYF. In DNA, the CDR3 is TGCGCCAGCAGCTACGTTAACAGGGATAGTGTCGAGCAGTACTTC.

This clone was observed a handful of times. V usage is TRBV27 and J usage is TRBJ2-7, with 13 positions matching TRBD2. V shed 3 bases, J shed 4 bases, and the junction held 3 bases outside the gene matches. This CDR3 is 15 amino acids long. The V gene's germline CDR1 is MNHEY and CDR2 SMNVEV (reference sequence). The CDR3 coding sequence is TGTGCCAGCAGTTTCGGACTAGCGGGAGTATACGAGCAGTACTTC. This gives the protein CASSFGLAGVYEQYF.

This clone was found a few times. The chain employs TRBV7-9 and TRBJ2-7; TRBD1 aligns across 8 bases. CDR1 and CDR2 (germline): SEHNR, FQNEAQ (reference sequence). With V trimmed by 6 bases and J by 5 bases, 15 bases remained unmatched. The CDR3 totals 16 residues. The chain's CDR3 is CASSSPRQGTSDEQYF. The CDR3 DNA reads TGTGCCAGCAGTTCCCCCCGACAGGGGACCAGCGACGAGCAGTACTTC.

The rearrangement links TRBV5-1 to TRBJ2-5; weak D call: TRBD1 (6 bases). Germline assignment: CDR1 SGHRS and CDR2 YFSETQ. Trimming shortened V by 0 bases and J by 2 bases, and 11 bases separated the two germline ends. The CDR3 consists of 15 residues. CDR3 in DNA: TGCGCCAGCAGCTTGGCCCCAGGGGCTCAAGAGACCCAGTACTTC. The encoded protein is CASSLAPGAQETQYF.

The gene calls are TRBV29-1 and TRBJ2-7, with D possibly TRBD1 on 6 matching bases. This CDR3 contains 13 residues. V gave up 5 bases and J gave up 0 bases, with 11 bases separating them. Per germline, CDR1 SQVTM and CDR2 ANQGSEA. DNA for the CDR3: TGCAGCGTTTTAGAGGGGGTCTCCTACGAGCAGTACTTC. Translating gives CSVLEGVSYEQYF.

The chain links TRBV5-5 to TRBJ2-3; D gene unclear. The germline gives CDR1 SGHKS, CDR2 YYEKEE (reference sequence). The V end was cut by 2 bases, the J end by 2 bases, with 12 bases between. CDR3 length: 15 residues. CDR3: CASSFFGEATDTQYF. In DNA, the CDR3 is TGTGCCAGCAGCTTTTTCGGTGAGGCCACAGATACGCAGTATTTT.

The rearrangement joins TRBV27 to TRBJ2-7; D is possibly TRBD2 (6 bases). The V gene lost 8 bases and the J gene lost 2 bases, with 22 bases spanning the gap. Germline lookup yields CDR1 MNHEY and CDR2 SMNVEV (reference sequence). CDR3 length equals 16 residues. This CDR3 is CASGSMAGGFPYEQYF. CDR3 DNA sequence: TGTGCCAGCGGAAGTATGGCCGGGGGTTTCCCCTACGAGCAGTACTTC.

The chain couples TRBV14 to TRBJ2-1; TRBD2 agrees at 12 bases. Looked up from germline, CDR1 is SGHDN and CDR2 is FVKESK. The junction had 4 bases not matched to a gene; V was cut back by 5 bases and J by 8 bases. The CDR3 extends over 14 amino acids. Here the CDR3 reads CASSAGLAGYEQFF. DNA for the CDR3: TGTGCCAGCAGCGCAGGACTAGCGGGATATGAGCAGTTCTTC.

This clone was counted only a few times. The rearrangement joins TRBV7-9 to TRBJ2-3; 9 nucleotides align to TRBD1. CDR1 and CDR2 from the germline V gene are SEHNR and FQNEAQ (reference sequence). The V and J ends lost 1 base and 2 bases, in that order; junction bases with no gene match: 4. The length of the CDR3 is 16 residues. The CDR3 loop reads CASSLVRDRATDTQYF. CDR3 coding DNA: TGTGCCAGCAGCTTAGTCCGGGACAGGGCCACAGATACGCAGTATTTT.

The DNA of the CDR3 is TGTGCCAGCAGCCCCAGGACAGGCGATGAGCAGTTCTTC. It yields the protein CASSPRTGDEQFF. This chain joins TRBV9 and TRBJ2-1, with TRBD1 matching over 7 bases. The CDR3 extends over 13 amino acids. The junction had 6 bases not matched to a gene; V was cut back by 4 bases and J by 8 bases. The germline V gene encodes CDR1 SGDLS and CDR2 YYNGEE.

The CDR3 protein is CASSPRVAGGQETQYF. The CDR3 nucleotides read TGTGCCAGCTCACCACGGGTAGCGGGGGGTCAAGAGACCCAGTACTTC. V is TRBV18 and J is TRBJ2-5; 10 nucleotides agree with TRBD2. CDR1 is KGHSH and CDR2 is LQKENI in the germline V gene. After removal of 1 base from V and 2 bases from J, the junction contained 4 bases not matched to a gene. This CDR3 spans 16 amino acids.

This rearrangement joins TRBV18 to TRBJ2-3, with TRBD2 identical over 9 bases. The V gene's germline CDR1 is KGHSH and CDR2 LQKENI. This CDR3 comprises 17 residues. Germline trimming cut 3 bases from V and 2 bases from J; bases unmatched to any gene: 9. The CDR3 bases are TGTGCCAGCTCACCGCCGGGGCTAGCGGGGACCACAGATACGCAGTATTTT. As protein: CASSPPGLAGTTDTQYF.

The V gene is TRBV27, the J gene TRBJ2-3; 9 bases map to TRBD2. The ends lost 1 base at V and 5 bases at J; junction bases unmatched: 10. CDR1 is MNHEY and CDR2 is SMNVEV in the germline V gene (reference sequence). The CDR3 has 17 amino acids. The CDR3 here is CASSLLGGRAVVDTQYF. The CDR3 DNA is TGTGCCAGCAGTTTATTGGGCGGGAGGGCCGTTGTAGATACGCAGTATTTT.

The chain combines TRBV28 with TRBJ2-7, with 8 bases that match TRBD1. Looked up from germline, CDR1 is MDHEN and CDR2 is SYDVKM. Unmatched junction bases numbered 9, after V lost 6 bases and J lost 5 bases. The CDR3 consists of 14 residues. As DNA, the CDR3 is TGTGCCAGCAGCCCCGCGGACAGGGCCGACGAGCAGTACTTC. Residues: CASSPADRADEQYF.

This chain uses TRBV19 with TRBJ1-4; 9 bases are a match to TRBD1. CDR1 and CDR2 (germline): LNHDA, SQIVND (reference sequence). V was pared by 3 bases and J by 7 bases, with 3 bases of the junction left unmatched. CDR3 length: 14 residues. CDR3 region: CASSMDRGSEKLFF. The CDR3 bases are TGTGCCAGTAGTATGGACAGGGGTAGTGAAAAACTGTTTTTT. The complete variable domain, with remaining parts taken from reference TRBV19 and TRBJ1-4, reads DGGITQSPKYLFRKEGQNVTLSCEQNLNHDAMYWYRQDPGQGLRLIYYSQIVNDFQKGDIAEGYSVSREKKESFPLTVTSAQKNPTAFYLCASSMDRGSEKLFFGSGTQLSVL.

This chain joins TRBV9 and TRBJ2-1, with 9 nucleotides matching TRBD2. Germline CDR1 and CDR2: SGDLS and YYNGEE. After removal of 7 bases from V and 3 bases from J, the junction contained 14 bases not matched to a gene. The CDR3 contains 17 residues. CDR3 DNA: TGTGCCAGCTCATCGAGGCGCGGGGGGGATCTCTACAATGAGCAGTTCTTC. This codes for CASSSRRGGDLYNEQFF.

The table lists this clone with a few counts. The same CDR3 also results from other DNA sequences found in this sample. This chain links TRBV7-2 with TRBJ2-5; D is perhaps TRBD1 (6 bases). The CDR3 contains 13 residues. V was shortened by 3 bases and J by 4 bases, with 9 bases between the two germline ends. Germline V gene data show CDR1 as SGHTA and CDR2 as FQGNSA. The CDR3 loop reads CASSLGHRETQYF. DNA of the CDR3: TGTGCCAGCAGCTTGGGACACCGAGAGACCCAGTACTTC.

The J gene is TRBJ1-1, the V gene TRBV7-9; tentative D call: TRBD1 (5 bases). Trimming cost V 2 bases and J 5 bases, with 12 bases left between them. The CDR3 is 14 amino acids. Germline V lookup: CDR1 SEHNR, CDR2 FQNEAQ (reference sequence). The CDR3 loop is CASSLLWGDTEAFF. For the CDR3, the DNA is TGTGCCAGCAGCTTACTATGGGGGGATACTGAAGCTTTCTTT.